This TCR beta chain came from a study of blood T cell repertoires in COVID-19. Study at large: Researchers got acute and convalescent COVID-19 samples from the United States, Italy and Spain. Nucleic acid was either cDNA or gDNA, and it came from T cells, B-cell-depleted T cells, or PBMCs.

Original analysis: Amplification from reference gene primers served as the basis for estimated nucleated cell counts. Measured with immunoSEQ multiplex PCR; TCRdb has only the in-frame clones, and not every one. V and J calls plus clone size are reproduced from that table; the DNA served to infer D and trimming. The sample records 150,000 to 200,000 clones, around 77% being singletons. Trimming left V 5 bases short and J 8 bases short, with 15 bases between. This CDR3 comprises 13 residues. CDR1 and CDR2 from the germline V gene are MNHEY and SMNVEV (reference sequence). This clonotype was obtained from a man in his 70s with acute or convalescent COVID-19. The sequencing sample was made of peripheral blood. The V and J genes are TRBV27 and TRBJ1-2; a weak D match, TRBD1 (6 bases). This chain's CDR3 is CASSSTQGRGYTF. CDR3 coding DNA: TGTGCCAGCAGTAGTACACAGGGACGGGGCTACACCTTC.